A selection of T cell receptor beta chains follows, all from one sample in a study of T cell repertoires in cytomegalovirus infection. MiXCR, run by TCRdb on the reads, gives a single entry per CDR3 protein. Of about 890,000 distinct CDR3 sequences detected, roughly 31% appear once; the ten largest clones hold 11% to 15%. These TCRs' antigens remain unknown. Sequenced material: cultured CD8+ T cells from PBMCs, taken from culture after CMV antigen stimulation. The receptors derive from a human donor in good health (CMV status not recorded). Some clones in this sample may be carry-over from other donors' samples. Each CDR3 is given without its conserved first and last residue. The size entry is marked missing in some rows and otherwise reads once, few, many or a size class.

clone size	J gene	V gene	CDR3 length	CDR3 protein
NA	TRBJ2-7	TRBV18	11	ASSPQRGDEQY
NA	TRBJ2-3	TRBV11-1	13	ASSLRAKRTDTQY
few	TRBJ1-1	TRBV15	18	ATSRTRLRDRSLLNTEAF
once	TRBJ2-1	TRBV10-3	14	AISVLNLESYNEQF
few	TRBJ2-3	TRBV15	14	ATSEEWEGWMGTQY
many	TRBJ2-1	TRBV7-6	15	ASSLQTGKWTYNEQF
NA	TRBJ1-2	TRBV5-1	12	ASSSDAGRVSYT
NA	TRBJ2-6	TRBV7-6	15	ASSLEFQSSGANVLT
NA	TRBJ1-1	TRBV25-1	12	ASSEYFQGTEAF
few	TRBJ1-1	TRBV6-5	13	ASSRKDRMDTEAF
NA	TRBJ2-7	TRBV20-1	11	SALDGEGYEQY
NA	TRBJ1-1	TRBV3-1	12	ASSQGFLNTEAF
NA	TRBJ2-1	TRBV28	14	ASSPDGTGVRGWQF
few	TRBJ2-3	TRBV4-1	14	ASSQTPGQGGDTQY
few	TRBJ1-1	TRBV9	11	ASSPGGKAEAF
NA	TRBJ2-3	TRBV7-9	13	ASSPRLAGENTQY
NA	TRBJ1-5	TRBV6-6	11	VSSLGPYQPQH
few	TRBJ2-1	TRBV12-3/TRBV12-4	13	ASSLAGQGPNEQF
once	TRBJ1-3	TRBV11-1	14	ACSSIRGLSGNTIY
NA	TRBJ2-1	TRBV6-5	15	ASSYSQGRGAYNEQF
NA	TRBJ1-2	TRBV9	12	ASSADRGDDGYT
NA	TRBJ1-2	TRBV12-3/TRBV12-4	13	ASTQTGGVNYGYT
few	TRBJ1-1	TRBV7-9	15	ASSSALGISLNTEAF
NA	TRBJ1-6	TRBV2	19	ASSDLFSSPGTGSYNSPLH
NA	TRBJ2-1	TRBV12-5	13	ASGPEGTGNNEQF
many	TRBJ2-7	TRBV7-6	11	ASSPSGQGEQY